A single T cell receptor (beta chain) is shown here with its context. Its antigen target is currently unknown. Base quality data are lacking; no much larger clone is found one base away. Using the deep immunoSEQ assay, TCR CDR3 regions were amplified from genomic DNA by multiplex PCR. Extracted genomic DNA from each cell subset was spread evenly across all wells of several immunoSEQ 96-well plates, with each plate serving as a replicate. For sorted subsets, each replicate PCR was loaded with about 200 ng genomic DNA, equivalent to about 30,000 T cell genomes. Purified libraries were quantified with a Qubit 3.0 fluorometer, sized on a Bioanalyzer 2100, and re-quantified with the KAPA Library Quantification kit. Every immunoSEQ 96-well plate was sequenced on a dedicated single-read 150-cycle Illumina NextSeq 550 flow cell. Regarding the original processing steps: The immunoSEQ output contained only junctional sequences without quality scores, so filtering could not match that applied to full-length reads. To assign V/J genes and CDR3, sequences were annotated against IMGT germline references using PyIR, a Python wrapper for IgBLAST v1.9. Any read was removed if the V/J assignment was weak (E-value above 1e-6), the CDR3 was missing, or the read contained stop codons, out-of-frame junctions, or ambiguous translated residues. V3J clonotypes were defined as sequences sharing the same inferred V gene, J gene, and CDR3 amino acid sequence. Percentage overlap between repertoires was calculated by dividing the number of shared unique clonotypes by the size of the smaller repertoire. Repertoire richness was assessed with RTK rarefaction, the Chao1 estimator, and Recon v2.1 estimates of unobserved clonotypes. Generation probabilities for all TCRbeta clonotypes obtained by the gDNA method from a handful of donors were computed using OLGA. TCRdb retrieved this table from immuneACCESS and kept in-frame rearrangements only. Not all clones are present; in checked studies, unresolved V genes account for under half, and no reason is known for the remainder. V, J and clone size were drawn from that table, and D and trimming were deduced from the DNA. This sample holds about 2.3 million clones; more than 80% were observed only once. In total, the top ten clones hold about 0.39% of the sample.

Unmatched junction bases come to 10, with V trimmed by 4 bases and J by 4 bases. Taken from the germline V gene (reference sequence), the CDR1 and CDR2 loops are SGHNT and YYREEE. The CDR3 sequence holds 16 residues, the cysteine and phenylalanine included. Left in the record is the CDR3 DNA by itself, 48 bases read in frame from the first base. Healthy HIV-negative adults with no recently reported acute infections or vaccinations were included as donors. Only Caucasian adults living in Nashville, Tennessee, USA were represented among the donors. Magnetic negative selection was used to enrich CD4+ T cells, after which naive cells were positively selected on CD45RA and the negative fraction became the memory subset. Blood was collected by leukapheresis, and PBMCs were isolated by Ficoll-Histopaque density gradient centrifugation and then cryopreserved in liquid nitrogen vapor phase. Purity and quantity of every magnetically sorted T cell population were checked by analytical flow cytometry. From each sorted fraction, genomic DNA was isolated and quantified by UV absorbance on a Nanodrop 2000c.

The sample comes from a study of shared clonotypes between healthy human individuals (dated by TCRdb to the early 2020s). Background on the whole study: The cohort included a few men and a couple of women between 18 and 49 years of age. The study deeply sequenced blood TCR repertoires of roughly five healthy adults to estimate repertoire size and the extent of clonotype sharing between individuals. Libraries were prepared and TCR repertoires were sequenced by different laboratories using diverse techniques, in order to increase sequencing depth and limit assay-specific biases. Leukapheresis yielded between about 0.85 and 10 billion PBMCs per donor. For each donor, three plates each were used for CD4 naive and CD4 memory, two plates were used for CD8 naive, and one plate was used for CD8 memory. Results the study describes overall, beyond this receptor: Sharing across four donors was observed for roughly 5% of naive CD4, about 3.2% of naive CD8, about 2.5% of memory CD4, and around 0.4% of memory CD8 clonotypes. Compared with non-shared clonotypes, the clonotypes found in all four sorted-subset donors had higher generation probabilities. Because the study included a small number of donors, the genetic and exposure-history diversity represented was limited. Estimated clonotype richness was generally larger for naive than for memory subsets. Pairwise subsampling led to the expectation that sequencing depth would affect the degree of clonotype sharing among donors. Rarefaction of sorted-subset datasets indicated incomplete sequencing despite the large sequencing depth. Only blood was sampled, and tissue TCR repertoires likely differ from those in blood.

Sample: naive CD4+ T cells from PBMCs. The sample's cell subset or site label, in plain terms: CD45RA+ positively selected. This receptor was taken from a man aged 18 to 30 in good health. Some clones in this sample may be carry-over from other donors' samples. The chain is made from TRBV5-4 and TRBJ2-3, with 9 junctional bases fitting TRBD1. Here is the DNA: TGTGCCAGCAGCCCCGGTGGACAGGGGCGCGCAGATACGCAGTATTTT. It codes for CASSPGGQGRADTQYF.